The source of this T cell receptor (beta chain) is a study of blood T cell repertoires in COVID-19 (dated by TCRdb to 2020 to 2022). In terms of the full investigation: Collaborator samples came from the United States, Italy and Spain and covered acute and convalescent phases of COVID-19. Deeply sampled blood TCRbeta repertoires from subjects exposed to, actively infected with, or recovered from COVID-19 were included in the dataset. The material from the prospective study consisted of cDNA or gDNA derived from T cells, B-cell-depleted T cells, or PBMCs. Samples were obtained from the ongoing ImmuneRACE study (first 160 participants) and from over a thousand subjects provided by 6 global collaborators. Where HLA class I and class II types were available, the types were taken from metadata supplied by the sample provider, not from assay-based typing. A de-identified subject ID, COVID-19 status, age in years and sex were almost always included in the sample metadata. The repertoires were made available in a free public database intended to serve as a resource for research on the immune response to SARS-CoV-2. Paper-wide results and their limitations: The quantity of clinical and demographic metadata differed by source and by participant and was supplied without curation.

V is pared back by 1 base and J by 0 bases, with 18 bases lying between the germline termini. The CDR3 numbers 18 residues from cysteine through phenylalanine. This entry keeps only the CDR3 DNA: 54 bases, framed from base 1. Taken from the germline V gene, the CDR1 and CDR2 loops are MDHEN and SYDVKM. About this clone itself: Its binding antigen is unknown. Within one base of it there is no much larger clone, and no base qualities were kept.

Each collaborating institution followed its own protocols to collect whole blood in K2EDTA tubes. Collaborator samples were shipped for TCRbeta analysis as frozen whole blood, isolated PBMCs, or DNA extracted from either sample type. TCRbeta CDR3 regions were amplified from genomic DNA by means of the immunoSEQ Assay, a bias-controlled multiplex PCR. As for the authors' bioinformatics: The number of nucleated cells in each sample was estimated from the amplification of reference gene primers within the assay. To quantify the absolute abundance of each unique TCRbeta CDR3 rearrangement, sequence reads were collapsed and filtered. For each sample, productive Simpson clonality was calculated by taking the square root of Simpson's diversity index across productive rearrangements. TCRdb retrieved this table from immuneACCESS and kept in-frame rearrangements only. Not all clones are present; in checked studies, unresolved V genes account for under half, and no reason is known for the remainder. V and J calls and clone size follow that table, whereas D and trimming were derived from the DNA. For this sample the table gives tens of thousands of clones, of which approximately 82% were detected only once. In total, the top ten clones hold under 9% of the sample.

The receptor chain draws on TRBV28 and TRBJ1-2; perhaps TRBD1 is the D gene, with 5 bases matching. The sample taken for sequencing was peripheral blood. This receptor was obtained from a human donor in a cohort sampled during active COVID-19. In nucleotide form, the sequence is TGTGCCAGCAGTTTATTCACGGGTCAGGGCAGAGCTAACTATGGCTACACCTTC. Translated, this is CASSLFTGQGRANYGYTF.